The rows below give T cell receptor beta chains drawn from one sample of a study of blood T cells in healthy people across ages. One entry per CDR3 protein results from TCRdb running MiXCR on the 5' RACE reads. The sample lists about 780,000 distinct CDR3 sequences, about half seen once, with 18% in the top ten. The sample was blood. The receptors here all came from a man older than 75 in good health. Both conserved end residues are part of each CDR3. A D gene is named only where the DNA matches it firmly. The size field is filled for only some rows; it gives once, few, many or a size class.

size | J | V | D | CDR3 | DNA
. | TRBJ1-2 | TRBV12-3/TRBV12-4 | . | CASSPGRENYGYTF | TGTGCCAGCAGTCCTGGACGGGAGAACTATGGCTACACCTTC
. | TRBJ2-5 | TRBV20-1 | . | CSAKDSFPTPQETQYF | TGCAGTGCGAAGGACAGCTTCCCCACCCCACAAGAGACCCAGTACTTC
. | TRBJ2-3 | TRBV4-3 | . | CASSQDSRPGATDTQYF | TGCGCCAGCAGCCAAGATAGTAGACCCGGGGCAACAGATACGCAGTATTTT
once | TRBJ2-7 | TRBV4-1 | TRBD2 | CASSRDLAGGEQYF | TGCGCCAGCAGCCGAGATCTAGCGGGAGGCGAGCAGTACTTC
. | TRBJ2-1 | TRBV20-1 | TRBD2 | CSASAGLAAFREQFF | TGCAGTGCTAGCGCCGGACTAGCGGCCTTTCGCGAGCAGTTCTTC
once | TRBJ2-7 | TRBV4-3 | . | CASSQDPNEQYF | TGCGCCAGCAGCCAAGATCCGAACGAGCAGTACTTC
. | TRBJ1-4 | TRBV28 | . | CASSSVDPKEKLFF | TGTGCCAGCAGCTCGGTCGATCCTAAAGAAAAACTGTTTTTT
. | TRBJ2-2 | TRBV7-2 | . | CASSLDRGTNTGELFF | TGTGCCAGCAGCTTAGATCGGGGGACCAACACCGGGGAGCTGTTTTTT
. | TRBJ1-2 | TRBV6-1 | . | CASSDPTLGGYTF | TGTGCCAGCAGTGACCCGACCCTCGGTGGCTACACCTTC
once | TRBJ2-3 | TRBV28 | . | CASSLPGTNRGTQYF | TGTGCCAGCAGTTTACCGGGGACTAACAGGGGTACGCAGTATTTT
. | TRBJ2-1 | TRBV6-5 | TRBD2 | CASSPTSGTMNEQFF | TGTGCCAGCAGCCCGACTAGCGGGACTATGAATGAGCAGTTCTTC
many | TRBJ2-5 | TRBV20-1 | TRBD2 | CSASVSGRGEETQYF | TGCAGTGCTAGCGTTAGCGGGAGGGGGGAAGAGACCCAGTACTTC
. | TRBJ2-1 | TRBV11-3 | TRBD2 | CASSLRLAGEETQFF | TGTGCCAGCAGCTTAAGACTAGCGGGAGAAGAGACCCAGTTCTTC
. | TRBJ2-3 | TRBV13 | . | CASSSRRASSTDTQYF | TGTGCCAGCAGCTCCCGTCGAGCATCTAGCACAGATACGCAGTATTTT
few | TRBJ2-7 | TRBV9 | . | CASKSRLFPDEQYF | TGTGCCAGCAAATCTAGACTTTTCCCGGACGAGCAGTACTTC
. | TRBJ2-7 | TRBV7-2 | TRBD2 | CASSPGLINEQYF | TGTGCCAGCAGCCCGGGACTAATCAACGAGCAGTACTTC
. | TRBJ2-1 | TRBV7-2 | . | CASSLVARISGEQFF | TGTGCCAGCAGCTTAGTGGCTAGAATCTCGGGTGAGCAGTTCTTC
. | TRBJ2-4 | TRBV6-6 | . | CASSYKGRNIQYF | TGTGCCAGCAGCTACAAGGGTAGAAACATTCAGTACTTC
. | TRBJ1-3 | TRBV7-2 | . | CASSQRTGNTIYF | TGTGCCAGCAGCCAGCGAACTGGAAACACCATATATTTT
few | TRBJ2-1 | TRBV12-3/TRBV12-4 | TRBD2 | CASTYWEASGRSEQFF | TGTGCCAGCACCTATTGGGAGGCTAGCGGGAGGAGTGAGCAGTTCTTC
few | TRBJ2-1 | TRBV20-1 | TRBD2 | CSARDLALADSYNEQFF | TGCAGTGCTAGAGATTTGGCCCTAGCGGACTCCTACAATGAGCAGTTCTTC
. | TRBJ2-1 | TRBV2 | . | CASSEATEQFF | TGTGCCAGCAGTGAGGCGACTGAGCAGTTCTTC
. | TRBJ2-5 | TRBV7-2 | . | CAGSPRWVAVAPNEQYF | TGTGCCGGCAGCCCTCGGTGGGTAGCGGTAGCCCCCAATGAGCAGTACTTC
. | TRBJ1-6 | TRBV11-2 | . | CASSLQGRGNSHLHF | TGTGCCAGCAGCTTACAGGGCAGGGGTAATTCACACCTCCACTTT
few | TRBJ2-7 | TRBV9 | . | CASSVGPDARYYEQYF | TGTGCCAGCAGCGTGGGTCCGGACGCCAGATACTACGAGCAGTACTTC
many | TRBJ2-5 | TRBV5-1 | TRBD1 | CASSFKTGGQETQYF | TGCGCCAGCAGCTTTAAGACAGGGGGGCAAGAGACCCAGTACTTC
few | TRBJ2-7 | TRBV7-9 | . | CASSLEERVSYEQYF | TGTGCCAGCAGCTTAGAGGAGCGGGTGTCCTACGAGCAGTACTTC
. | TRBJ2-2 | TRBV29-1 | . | CSANARENTGELFF | TGCAGCGCCAACGCTAGGGAAAACACCGGGGAGCTGTTTTTT
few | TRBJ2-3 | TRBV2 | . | CASSLGPLADTQYF | TGTGCCAGCAGTCTAGGGCCTTTAGCAGATACGCAGTATTTT
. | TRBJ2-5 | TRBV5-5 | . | CASSLWAGTQETQYF | TGTGCCAGCAGCTTGTGGGCGGGGACCCAAGAGACCCAGTACTTC
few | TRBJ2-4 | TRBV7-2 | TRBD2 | CASSSRGLAGVGAKNIQYF | TGTGCCAGCAGCTCAAGGGGACTAGCGGGAGTGGGAGCCAAAAACATTCAGTACTTC
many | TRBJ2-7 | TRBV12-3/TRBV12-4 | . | CASSLTQDNPYEQYF | TGTGCCAGCAGTTTAACCCAGGACAACCCCTACGAGCAGTACTTC
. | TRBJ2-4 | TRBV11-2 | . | CASSLSMNIQYF | TGTGCCAGCAGCCTTAGCATGAACATTCAGTACTTC
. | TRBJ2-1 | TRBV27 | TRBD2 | CASSDSGSFNNEQFF | TGTGCCAGCAGTGACAGCGGGAGTTTCAACAATGAGCAGTTCTTC
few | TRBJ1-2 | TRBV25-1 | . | CASSEVQGYGYTF | TGTGCCAGCAGTGAGGTACAGGGATATGGCTACACCTTC
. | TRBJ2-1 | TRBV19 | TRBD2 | CASRKEASGYNEQFF | TGTGCCAGCAGGAAGGAGGCTAGCGGGTACAATGAGCAGTTCTTC
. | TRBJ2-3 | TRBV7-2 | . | CASSVVGLTDTQYF | TGTGCCAGCAGCGTAGTAGGGCTAACAGATACGCAGTATTTT
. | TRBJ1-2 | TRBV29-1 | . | CSVESPYGYTF | TGCAGCGTTGAAAGCCCCTATGGCTACACCTTC
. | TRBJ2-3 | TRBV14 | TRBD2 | CASRRGSTDRQYF | TGTGCCAGCAGGCGCGGGAGTACAGATAGGCAGTATTTT
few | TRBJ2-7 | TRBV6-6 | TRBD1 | CASNSGQGSHKQYF | TGTGCCAGCAACTCGGGACAGGGGTCCCATAAGCAGTACTTC
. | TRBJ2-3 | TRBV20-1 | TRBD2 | CRPGGISTDTQYF | TGCAGACCCGGGGGGATAAGCACAGATACGCAGTATTTT
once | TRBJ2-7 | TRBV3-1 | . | CAGSIRRYSYEQYF | TGTGCCGGCAGCATCAGGCGTTACTCCTACGAGCAGTACTTC
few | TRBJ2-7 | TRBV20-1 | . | CSAPEPGHDEQYF | TGCAGTGCTCCTGAACCGGGACACGACGAGCAGTACTTC
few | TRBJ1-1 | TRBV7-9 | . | CASSQAFGSNTEAFF | TGTGCCAGCAGCCAAGCGTTCGGGTCGAACACTGAAGCTTTCTTT
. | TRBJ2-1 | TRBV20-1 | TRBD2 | CSAKSGRSYNEQFF | TGCAGTGCGAAGAGCGGGAGATCCTACAATGAGCAGTTCTTC
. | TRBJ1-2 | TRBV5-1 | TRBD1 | CASSSTGGAQGYTF | TGCGCCAGCAGTAGTACAGGGGGCGCTCAGGGCTACACCTTC
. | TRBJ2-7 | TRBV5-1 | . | CASSLSRGLSYEQYF | TGCGCCAGCAGCTTGTCACGGGGGTTATCCTACGAGCAGTACTTC